This T cell receptor (beta chain) was captured in a study of OX40 agonist ivuxolimab in advanced cancers. Study in general: Enrolled patients in dose escalation had cancers that were hepatocellular carcinoma, melanoma, renal cell or head and neck cancer.

CDR1 is SNHLY, CDR2 FYNNEI, per germline. With 6 bases clipped from V and 8 bases from J, the junction kept 9 bases outside the gene matches. CDR3 size: 13 residues. The assay was immunoSEQ multiplex PCR, and TCRdb's table has in-frame clones only and misses some. The table records tens of thousands of clones, approximately 87% of them present only once. The clonotype comes from an adult with an advanced solid tumor such as melanoma, head and neck, liver or kidney cancer. The material sequenced was CD4+ or CD8+ T cells sorted from blood, taken in a trial of the OX40 agonist ivuxolimab. V and J are TRBV2 and TRBJ1-2, with 7 bases matching TRBD1. CDR3 nucleotides: TGTGCCAGCAGCCCAAGACAGGGTGGGGGCTACACCTTC. Translating gives CASSPRQGGGYTF.